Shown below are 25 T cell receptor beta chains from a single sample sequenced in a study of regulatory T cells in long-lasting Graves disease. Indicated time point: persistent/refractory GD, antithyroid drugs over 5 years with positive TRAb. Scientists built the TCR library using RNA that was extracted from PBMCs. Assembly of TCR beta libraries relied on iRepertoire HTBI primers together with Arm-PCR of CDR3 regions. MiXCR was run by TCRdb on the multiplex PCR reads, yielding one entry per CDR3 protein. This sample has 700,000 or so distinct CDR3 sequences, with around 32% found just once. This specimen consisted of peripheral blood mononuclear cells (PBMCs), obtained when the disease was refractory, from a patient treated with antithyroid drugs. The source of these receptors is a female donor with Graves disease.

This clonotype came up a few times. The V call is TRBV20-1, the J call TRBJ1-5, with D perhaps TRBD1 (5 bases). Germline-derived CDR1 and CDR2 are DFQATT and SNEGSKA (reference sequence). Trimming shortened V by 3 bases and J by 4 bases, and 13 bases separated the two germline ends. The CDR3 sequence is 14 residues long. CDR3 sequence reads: CSASLPDSNQPQHF. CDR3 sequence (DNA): TGCAGTGCTAGCCTCCCTGACAGTAATCAGCCCCAGCATTTT.

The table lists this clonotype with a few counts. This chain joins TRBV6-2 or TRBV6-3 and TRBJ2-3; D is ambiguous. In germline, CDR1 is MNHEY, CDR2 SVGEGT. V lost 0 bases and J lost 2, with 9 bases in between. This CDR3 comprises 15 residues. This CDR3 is CASSYSISFTDTQYF. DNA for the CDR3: TGTGCCAGCAGTTACTCGATCAGTTTCACAGATACGCAGTATTTT.

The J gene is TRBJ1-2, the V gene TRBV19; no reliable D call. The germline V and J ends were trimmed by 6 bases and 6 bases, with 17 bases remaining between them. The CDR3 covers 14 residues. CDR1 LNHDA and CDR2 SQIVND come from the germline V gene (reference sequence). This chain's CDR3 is CASRTQSGPNGYTF. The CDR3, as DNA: TGTGCCAGTAGAACGCAGAGCGGCCCGAATGGCTACACCTTC. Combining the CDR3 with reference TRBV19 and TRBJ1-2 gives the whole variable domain DGGITQSPKYLFRKEGQNVTLSCEQNLNHDAMYWYRQDPGQGLRLIYYSQIVNDFQKGDIAEGYSVSREKKESFPLTVTSAQKNPTAFYLCASRTQSGPNGYTFGSGTRLTVV.

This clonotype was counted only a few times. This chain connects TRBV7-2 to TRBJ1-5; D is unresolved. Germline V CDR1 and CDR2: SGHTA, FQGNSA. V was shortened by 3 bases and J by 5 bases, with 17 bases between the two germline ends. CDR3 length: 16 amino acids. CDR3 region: CASSFMAGLGDQPQHF. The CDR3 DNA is TGTGCCAGCAGCTTTATGGCGGGGTTGGGTGATCAGCCCCAGCATTTT.

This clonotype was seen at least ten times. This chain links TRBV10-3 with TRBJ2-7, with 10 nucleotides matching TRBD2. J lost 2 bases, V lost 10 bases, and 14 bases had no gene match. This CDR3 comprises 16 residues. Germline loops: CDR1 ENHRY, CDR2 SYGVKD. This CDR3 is CATGGEGLAEAYEQYF. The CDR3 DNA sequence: TGTGCCACAGGGGGCGAAGGACTAGCGGAGGCCTACGAGCAGTACTTC.

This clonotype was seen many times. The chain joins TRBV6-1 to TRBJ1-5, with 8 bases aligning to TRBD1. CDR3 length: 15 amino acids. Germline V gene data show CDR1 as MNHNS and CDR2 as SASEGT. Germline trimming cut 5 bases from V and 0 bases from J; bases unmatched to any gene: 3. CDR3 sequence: CASSRQGNSNQPQHF. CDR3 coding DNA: TGTGCCAGCAGTCGACAGGGGAATAGCAATCAGCCCCAGCATTTT.

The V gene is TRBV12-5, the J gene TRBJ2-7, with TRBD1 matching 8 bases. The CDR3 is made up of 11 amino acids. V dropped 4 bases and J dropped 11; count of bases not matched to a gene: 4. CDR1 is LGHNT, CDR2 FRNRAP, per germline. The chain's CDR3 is CASGSRGRKYF. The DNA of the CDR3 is TGTGCTAGTGGTTCCAGGGGGCGGAAGTACTTC.

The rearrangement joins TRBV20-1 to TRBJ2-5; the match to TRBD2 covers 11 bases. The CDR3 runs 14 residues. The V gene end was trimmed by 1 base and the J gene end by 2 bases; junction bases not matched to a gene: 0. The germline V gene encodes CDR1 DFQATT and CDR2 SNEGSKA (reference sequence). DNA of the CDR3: TGCAGTGCTAGAGGGACTAGCGGGCAAGAGACCCAGTACTTC. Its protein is CSARGTSGQETQYF.

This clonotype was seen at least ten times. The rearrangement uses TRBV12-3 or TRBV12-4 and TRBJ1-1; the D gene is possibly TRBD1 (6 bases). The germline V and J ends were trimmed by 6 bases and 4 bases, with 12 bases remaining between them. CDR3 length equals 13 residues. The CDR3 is CASSPTGSTEAFF. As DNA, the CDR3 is TGTGCCAGCAGCCCGACAGGATCCACTGAAGCTTTCTTT.

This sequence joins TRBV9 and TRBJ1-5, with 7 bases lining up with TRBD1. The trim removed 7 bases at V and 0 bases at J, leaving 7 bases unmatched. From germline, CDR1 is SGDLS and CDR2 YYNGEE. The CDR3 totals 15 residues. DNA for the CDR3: TGTGCCAGCGGTCCGGGACAGTATAGCAATCAGCCCCAGCATTTT. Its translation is CASGPGQYSNQPQHF. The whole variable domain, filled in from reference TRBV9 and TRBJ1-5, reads DSGVTQTPKHLITATGQRVTLRCSPRSGDLSVYWYQQSLDQGLQFLIQYYNGEERAKGNILERFSAQQFPDLHSELNLSSLELGDSALYFCASGPGQYSNQPQHFGDGTRLSIL.

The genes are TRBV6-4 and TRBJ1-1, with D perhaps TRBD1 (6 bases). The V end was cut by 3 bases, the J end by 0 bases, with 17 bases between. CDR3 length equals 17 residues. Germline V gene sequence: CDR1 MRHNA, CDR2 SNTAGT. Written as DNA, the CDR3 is TGTGCCAGCAGTGAAGGCTGGGGGCGGCCTATGAACACTGAAGCTTTCTTT. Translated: CASSEGWGRPMNTEAFF.

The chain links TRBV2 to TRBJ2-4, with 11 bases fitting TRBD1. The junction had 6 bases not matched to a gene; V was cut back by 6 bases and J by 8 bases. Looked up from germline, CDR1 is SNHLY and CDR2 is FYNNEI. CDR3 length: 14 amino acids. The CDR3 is CASREPGQGDIQYF. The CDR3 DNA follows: TGTGCCAGCAGGGAACCGGGACAGGGGGACATTCAGTACTTC.

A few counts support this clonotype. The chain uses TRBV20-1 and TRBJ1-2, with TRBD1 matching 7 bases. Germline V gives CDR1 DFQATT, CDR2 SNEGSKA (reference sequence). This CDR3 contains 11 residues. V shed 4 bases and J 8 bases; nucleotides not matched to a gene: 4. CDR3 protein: CSATDRVGYTF. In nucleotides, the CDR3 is TGCAGTGCTACAGACAGGGTCGGCTACACCTTC.

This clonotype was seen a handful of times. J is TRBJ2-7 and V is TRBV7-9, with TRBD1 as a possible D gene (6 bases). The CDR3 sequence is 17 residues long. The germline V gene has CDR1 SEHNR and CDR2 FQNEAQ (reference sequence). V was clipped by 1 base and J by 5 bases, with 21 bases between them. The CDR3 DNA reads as TGTGCCAGCAGCTTAGTACGAGACAGGCCCCCGAAGGACGAGCAGTACTTC. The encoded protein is CASSLVRDRPPKDEQYF.

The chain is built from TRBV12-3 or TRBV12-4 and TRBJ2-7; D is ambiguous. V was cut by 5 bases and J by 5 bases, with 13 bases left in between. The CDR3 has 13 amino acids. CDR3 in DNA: TGTGCCAGCAGTCGCCGGACGGGCCACGAGCAGTACTTC. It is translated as CASSRRTGHEQYF.

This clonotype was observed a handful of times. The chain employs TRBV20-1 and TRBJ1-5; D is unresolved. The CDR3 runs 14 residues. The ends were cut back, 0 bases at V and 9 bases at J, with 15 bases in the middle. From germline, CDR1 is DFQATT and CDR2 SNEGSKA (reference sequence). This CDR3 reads CSARDSRNSGPQHF. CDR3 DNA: TGCAGTGCTAGAGATAGCAGGAATAGCGGGCCCCAGCATTTT.

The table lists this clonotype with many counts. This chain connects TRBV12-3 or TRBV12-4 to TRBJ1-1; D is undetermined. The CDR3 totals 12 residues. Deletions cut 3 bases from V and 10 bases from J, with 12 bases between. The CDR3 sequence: CASSFDNPGAFF. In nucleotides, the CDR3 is TGTGCCAGCAGTTTTGACAACCCGGGAGCTTTCTTT.

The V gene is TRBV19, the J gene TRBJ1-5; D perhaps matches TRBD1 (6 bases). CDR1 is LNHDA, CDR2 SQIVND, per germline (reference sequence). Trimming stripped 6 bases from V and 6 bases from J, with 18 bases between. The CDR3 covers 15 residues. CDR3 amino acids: CASRPKTDRFQPQHF. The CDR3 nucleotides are TGTGCCAGTAGGCCCAAAACAGACAGGTTTCAGCCCCAGCATTTT.

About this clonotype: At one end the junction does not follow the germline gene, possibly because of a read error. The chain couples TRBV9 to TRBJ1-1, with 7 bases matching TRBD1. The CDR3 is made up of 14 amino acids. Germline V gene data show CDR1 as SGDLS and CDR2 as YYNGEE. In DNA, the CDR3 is TGTGCCAGCAGTGTAGGGGGCGCGGGCACTGAAGCTTTCTTT. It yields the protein CASSVGGAGTEAFF. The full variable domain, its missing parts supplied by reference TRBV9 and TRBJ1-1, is DSGVTQTPKHLITATGQRVTLRCSPRSGDLSVYWYQQSLDQGLQFLIQYYNGEERAKGNILERFSAQQFPDLHSELNLSSLELGDSALYFCASSVGGAGTEAFFGQGTRLTVV.

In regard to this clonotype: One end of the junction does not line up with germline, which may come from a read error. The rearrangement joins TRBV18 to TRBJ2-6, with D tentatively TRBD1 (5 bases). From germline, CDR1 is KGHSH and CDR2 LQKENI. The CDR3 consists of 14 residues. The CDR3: CASSQGTGANVLAF. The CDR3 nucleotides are TGTGCCAGCTCCCAGGGTACTGGGGCCAACGTCCTGGCTTTC. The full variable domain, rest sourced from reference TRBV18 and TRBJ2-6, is NAGVMQNPRHLVRRRGQEARLRCSPMKGHSHVYWYRQLPEEGLKFMVYLQKENIIDESGMPKERFSAEFPKEGPSILRIQQVVRGDSAAYFCASSQGTGANVLAFGAGSRLTVL.

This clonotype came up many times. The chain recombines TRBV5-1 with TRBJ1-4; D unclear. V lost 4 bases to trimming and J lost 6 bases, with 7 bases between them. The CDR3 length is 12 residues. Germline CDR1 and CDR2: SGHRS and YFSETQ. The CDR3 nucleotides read TGCGCCAGCAGCCAGGAGGATGAAAAACTGTTTTTT. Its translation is CASSQEDEKLFF.

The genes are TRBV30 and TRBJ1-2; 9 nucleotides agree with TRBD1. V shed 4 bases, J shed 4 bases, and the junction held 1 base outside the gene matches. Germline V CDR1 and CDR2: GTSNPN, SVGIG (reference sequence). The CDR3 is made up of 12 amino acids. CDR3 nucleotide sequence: TGTGCCTGGAACAGGGGGCCCTATGGCTACACCTTC. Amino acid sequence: CAWNRGPYGYTF.

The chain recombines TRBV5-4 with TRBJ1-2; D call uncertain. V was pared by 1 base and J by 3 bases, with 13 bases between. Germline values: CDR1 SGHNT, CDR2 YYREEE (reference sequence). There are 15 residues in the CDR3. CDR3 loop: CASSLSWGVDYGYTF. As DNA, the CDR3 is TGTGCCAGCAGCTTGTCTTGGGGAGTCGACTATGGCTACACCTTC.

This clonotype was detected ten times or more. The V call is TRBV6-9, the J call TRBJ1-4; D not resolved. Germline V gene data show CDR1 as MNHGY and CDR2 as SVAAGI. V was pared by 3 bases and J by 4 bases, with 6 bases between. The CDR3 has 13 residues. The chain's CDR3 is CASSYRFNEKLFF. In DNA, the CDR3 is TGTGCCAGCAGTTACAGGTTTAATGAAAAACTGTTTTTT.

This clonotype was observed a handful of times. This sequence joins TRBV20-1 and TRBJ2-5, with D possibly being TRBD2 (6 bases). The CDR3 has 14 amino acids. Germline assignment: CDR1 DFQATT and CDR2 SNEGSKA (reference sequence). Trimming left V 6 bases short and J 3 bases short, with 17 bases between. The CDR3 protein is CSAIWGGGEETQYF. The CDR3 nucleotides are TGCAGTGCGATCTGGGGCGGAGGGGAAGAGACCCAGTACTTC.